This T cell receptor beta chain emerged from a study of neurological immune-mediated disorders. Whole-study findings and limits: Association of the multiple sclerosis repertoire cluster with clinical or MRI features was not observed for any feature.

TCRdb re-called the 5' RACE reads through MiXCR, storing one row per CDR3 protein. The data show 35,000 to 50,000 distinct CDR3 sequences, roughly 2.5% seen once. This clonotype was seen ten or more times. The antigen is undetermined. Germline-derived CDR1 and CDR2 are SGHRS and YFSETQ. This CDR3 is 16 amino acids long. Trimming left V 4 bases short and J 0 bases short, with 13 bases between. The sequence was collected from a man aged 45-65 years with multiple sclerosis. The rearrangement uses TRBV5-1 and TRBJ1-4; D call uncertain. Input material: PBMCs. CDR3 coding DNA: TGCGCCAGCAGCCCGGGCACCCTTCCAACTAATGAAAAACTGTTTTTT. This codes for CASSPGTLPTNEKLFF.